This T cell receptor (beta chain) was recorded in a study of T cells in tumors after PD-1 blockade. Generated by immunoSEQ multiplex PCR, the TCRdb table keeps only in-frame clones and is missing some. This sample has about 33,000 clones, with around four fifths found just once. Germline V gives CDR1 MNHEY, CDR2 SVGAGI. The CDR3 has 14 residues. V dropped 7 bases and J dropped 1 base, with 11 bases sitting between them. The TCR sequence derives from a human donor with basal cell carcinoma. The starting material was PBMCs, obtained before anti-PD-1 treatment. This chain links TRBV6-5 with TRBJ2-1; D uncertain. The CDR3 loop reads CASTKDLSYNEQFF. Written as DNA, the CDR3 is TGTGCCAGCACGAAAGACTTATCCTACAATGAGCAGTTCTTC.